This T cell receptor beta chain was sequenced for a study of glioma-infiltrating T cells after dendritic cell vaccination. Across the whole study: At biweekly intervals, patients got three intradermal dendritic cell vaccine injections.

Study results and caveats: Complete blood and tumor specimen sets were limited to few patients. Survival was not directly related to TCR clonality in these patients.

Of note for this clone: What it binds is unknown.

Amplification used 60 V beta primers and 13 J beta primers. Clones were read by immunoSEQ multiplex PCR, and TCRdb kept only the in-frame ones, dropping some. The sample comprises approximately 50,000 clones, about 83% of which are singletons, and about 8.3% rests with the top ten. Germline values: CDR1 MNHEY, CDR2 SVGAGI. Trimming left V 6 bases short and J 4 bases short, with 13 bases between. The CDR3 is 14 residues long. Noted time point: after dendritic cell vaccination, including at tumor progression/relapse. The rearrangement joins TRBV6-5 to TRBJ1-3; weak D call: TRBD1 (6 bases). The TCR sequence derives from a human donor with glioblastoma. Here the sequenced sample was blood, taken after dendritic cell vaccination. The CDR3 is CASRSTGRGNTIYF. Here the CDR3 DNA reads TGTGCCAGCAGATCGACAGGCCGGGGAAACACCATATATTTT.